These 8 T cell receptor beta chains originate from one sample sequenced in a study of shared clonotypes between healthy human individuals. Only in-frame clones appear in the TCRdb table, and some are missing; sequencing was by immunoSEQ multiplex PCR. The sample yields some 2 million clones, 95% seen once. Sequenced: naive CD4+ T cells sorted from blood. Subset meaning: CD45RA+ positively selected. These TCRs come from a man aged 18 to 35 in good health.

The chain joins TRBV29-1 to TRBJ1-1; D unclear. The germline V gene has CDR1 SQVTM and CDR2 ANQGSEA. This CDR3 region has 13 residues. Trimming pared 6 bases from V and 0 bases from J, leaving 11 bases between. Here the CDR3 DNA reads TGCAGCGTCCAGGAATTTGTGAACACTGAAGCTTTCTTT. It translates to CSVQEFVNTEAFF. The full variable domain, its missing parts supplied by reference TRBV29-1 and TRBJ1-1, is SAVISQKPSRDICQRGTSLTIQCQVDSQVTMMFWYRQQPGQSLTLIATANQGSEATYESGFVIDKFPISRPNLTFSTLTVSNMSPEDSSIYLCSVQEFVNTEAFFGQGTRLTVV.

The chain joins TRBV6-5 to TRBJ1-6, with 7 bases aligning to TRBD1. The CDR3 spans 14 residues. CDR1 is MNHEY, CDR2 SVGAGI, per germline. V lost 5 bases and J lost 7; bases outside the gene matches: 5. The CDR3 DNA follows: TGTGCCAGCAGTGAAACAGGGGCCAATTCACCCCTCCACTTT. Translation gives CASSETGANSPLHF.

Details on this clone: This sample also contains other DNA sequences that code for the same CDR3. This chain connects TRBV5-1 to TRBJ2-7; 7 nucleotides line up with TRBD1. The germline gives CDR1 SGHRS, CDR2 YFSETQ. The length of the CDR3 is 14 residues. Trimming cost V 1 base and J 0 bases; bases outside gene matches: 1. The CDR3 DNA sequence: TGCGCCAGCAGCTTGAGGGGGCCCTCCTACGAGCAGTACTTC. Its protein is CASSLRGPSYEQYF.

The chain employs TRBV6-5 and TRBJ2-2; D not resolved. The V end lost 6 bases, the J end lost 1 base, and 9 bases lay between the germline ends. Per the germline V gene, CDR1 is MNHEY and CDR2 is SVGAGI. This CDR3 has 14 residues. The DNA for the CDR3 is TGTGCCAGCAGCCCCGACGGGAACACCGGGGAGCTGTTTTTT. Protein product: CASSPDGNTGELFF.

This clone was found once. The chain joins TRBV7-8 to TRBJ1-3, with a tentative D call TRBD1 (6 bases). V lost 1 base and J 0 bases, leaving 16 bases between the germline ends. CDR1 is SGHVS, CDR2 FQNEAQ, per germline. CDR3 length: 18 residues. This CDR3 is CASSLGADRLYSGNTIYF. The CDR3 DNA reads TGTGCCAGCAGCTTAGGGGCGGACAGATTATACTCTGGAAACACCATATATTTT. Full variable domain (outside the CDR3, taken from reference TRBV7-8 and TRBJ1-3): GAGVSQSPRYKVAKRGQDVALRCDPISGHVSLFWYQQALGQGPEFLTYFQNEAQLDKSGLPSDRFFAERPEGSVSTLKIQRTQQEDSAVYLCASSLGADRLYSGNTIYFGEGSWLTVV.

The chain joins TRBV5-1 to TRBJ1-1, with 9 bases identical to TRBD1. The CDR3 contains 15 residues. The V segment lost 4 bases and the J segment 4 bases; nucleotides outside the gene matches: 8. Germline values: CDR1 SGHRS, CDR2 YFSETQ. The CDR3 nucleotides are TGCGCCAGCAGCACCACAGGGGGCTCCGGCACTGAAGCTTTCTTT. Its translation is CASSTTGGSGTEAFF.

Notes on this clone: Other DNA variants within this sample encode the same CDR3. The V gene is TRBV7-9, the J gene TRBJ2-3; D not certain. The CDR3 consists of 13 residues. Germline assignment: CDR1 SEHNR and CDR2 FQNEAQ (reference sequence). The V end lost 1 base, the J end lost 2 bases, and 4 bases lay between the germline ends. This chain's CDR3 is CASSLEATDTQYF. DNA of the CDR3: TGTGCCAGCAGCTTAGAAGCCACAGATACGCAGTATTTT.

As for this clone: The identical CDR3 is also encoded by other nucleotide sequences in the sample. This chain connects TRBV10-3 to TRBJ1-6, with a weak D call TRBD1 (5 bases). Trimming stripped 10 bases from V and 6 bases from J, with 10 bases between. CDR1 is ENHRY and CDR2 is SYGVKD in the germline V gene. This CDR3 has 12 amino acids. This chain's CDR3 is CATGQGNSPLHF. In nucleotides, the CDR3 is TGTGCCACCGGGCAGGGTAATTCACCCCTCCACTTT.